The T cell receptor beta chain described here comes from a study of persistence of HIV-infected CD4 T cells. The immunoSEQ assay was version 4, run in survey mode. Using immunoSEQ multiplex PCR, the repertoire was profiled, and TCRdb retains in-frame clones only, with some absent. This sample has 40,000 or so clones, with 88% found just once. A word on this clone: Its antigen is as yet unknown.

Cells were stimulated nonspecifically with anti-CD3/anti-CD28 magnetic beads. Responding CD4+ T cells were sorted by upregulation of both CD40 ligand and CD69. V lost 2 bases to trimming and J lost 0 bases, with 5 bases between them. Germline CDR1 SNHLY, CDR2 FYNNEI. The CDR3 runs to 14 residues. This TCR derives from an adult woman with HIV who was CMV-seropositive. This specimen was CD4+ T cells sorted from PBMCs after approximately 20-hour stimulation, taken from a patient who received antiretroviral therapy. V and J are TRBV2 and TRBJ1-3, with D unresolved. CDR3 region: CASSELSSGNTIYF. The DNA for the CDR3 is TGTGCCAGCAGTGAATTGAGCTCTGGAAACACCATATATTTT.